The entry that follows covers one TCR delta chain sequence. The antigen this receptor binds is unknown. A far bigger clonotype differs at one base, so this is likely a read error. The record originates from a study of gammadelta T cells in human blood (dated by TCRdb to 2020 to 2022). Here is what the overall study found, with its caveats: In the study, polyclonal expansion of innate gamma-delta T cells immediately after birth was reported to appear to be driven by microbial exposure.

Counted from cysteine to phenylalanine, this CDR3 has 19 amino acids. Kept here is only the CDR3 DNA, which spans 57 bases and is read in frame from base 1. Here V drops 3 bases and J drops 2 bases, and the junction holds 6 bases not matched to any gene. CDR1 and CDR2, looked up from the germline V gene, are GEAIGNYY and EKD. Receptor amplification or capture employed RT-PCR. Sequencing took place on an Illumina MiSeq. The public reads were reprocessed by TCRdb using CATT, and rows of matching DNA were later combined. The sample records several hundred delta-chain clones, about 35% of which are singletons. The leading ten clones occupy around 21% of the sample.

The clonotype was recovered from a newborn. The source material was Vgamma9Vdelta2 gamma-delta T cells from cord blood. The rearrangement joined TRDV2 to TRDJ3; 13 central bases correspond to TRDD3. TCRdb lists no J gene, so it was determined here by aligning the DNA to germline. The nucleotide sequence reads as follows: TGTGCCTGTGACTCCTTAACTGGGGGATACGCCTGGGACACCCGACAGATGTTTTTC. This codes for CACDSLTGGYAWDTRQMFF.